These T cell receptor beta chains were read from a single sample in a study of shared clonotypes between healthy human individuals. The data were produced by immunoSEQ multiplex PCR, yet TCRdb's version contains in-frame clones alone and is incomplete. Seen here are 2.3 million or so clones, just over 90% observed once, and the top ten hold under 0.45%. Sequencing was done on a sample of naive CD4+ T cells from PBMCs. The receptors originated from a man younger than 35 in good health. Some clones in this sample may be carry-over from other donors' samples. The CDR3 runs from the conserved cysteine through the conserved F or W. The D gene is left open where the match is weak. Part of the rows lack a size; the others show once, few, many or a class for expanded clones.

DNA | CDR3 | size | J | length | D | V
TGTGCCAGCAGTATTCCCGCAGGGGGAGTCACTGAAGCTTTCTTT | CASSIPAGGVTEAFF | once | TRBJ1-1 | 15 | TRBD1 | TRBV28
TGTGCCAGCAGTGACCCCCTAGCGGGAGGGAGGAATGAGCAGTTCTTC | CASSDPLAGGRNEQFF | . | TRBJ2-1 | 16 | TRBD2 | TRBV25-1
TGTGCCAGCAGCAGTACAGAAGGAGAGACCCAGTACTTC | CASSSTEGETQYF | . | TRBJ2-5 | 13 | . | TRBV9
TGTGCCAGCAGGAGCGGCTCCTACAATGAGCAGTTCTTC | CASRSGSYNEQFF | once | TRBJ2-1 | 13 | . | TRBV6-5
TGTGCCAGCAGCCCTGTGGGACAGACTGAAGCTTTCTTT | CASSPVGQTEAFF | . | TRBJ1-1 | 13 | TRBD1 | TRBV14
TGTGCCAGCAGCTATACAGGGGACACTGAAGCTTTCTTT | CASSYTGDTEAFF | . | TRBJ1-1 | 13 | TRBD1 | TRBV7-9
TGTGCCAGCATCGACAGGAGCGTTAGCACAGATACGCAGTATTTT | CASIDRSVSTDTQYF | . | TRBJ2-3 | 15 | . | TRBV11-1
TGTGCCAGCAGTTTATCCCGGAATGAGCAGTTCTTC | CASSLSRNEQFF | . | TRBJ2-1 | 12 | . | TRBV28
TGTGCCAGCAGCTTCGGACAGTACACTGAAGCTTTCTTT | CASSFGQYTEAFF | once | TRBJ1-1 | 13 | . | TRBV7-2
TGTGCCAGCAGCGTACAGGGGCAGGACACTGAAGCTTTCTTT | CASSVQGQDTEAFF | . | TRBJ1-1 | 14 | TRBD1 | TRBV7-3
TGCGCCAGCAGCCCCGTCCTCGGGGGACCCGAGTATTTT | CASSPVLGGPEYF | . | TRBJ2-3 | 13 | . | TRBV4-3
TGTGCCAGCGAGCCGCCCCGCACCTACAATGAGCAGTTCTTC | CASEPPRTYNEQFF | . | TRBJ2-1 | 14 | . | TRBV25-1
TGTGGTGCTTGCTACCTAAGGGGCAATCAGCCCCAGCATTTT | CGACYLRGNQPQHF | . | TRBJ1-5 | 14 | . | TRBV19
TGTGCCAGCAGCCGATCGGATGGTACAGATACGCAGTATTTT | CASSRSDGTDTQYF | once | TRBJ2-3 | 14 | . | TRBV7-3
TGTGCCAGCAGTAAAAACCCGGGACTCCAAGAGACCCAGTACTTC | CASSKNPGLQETQYF | . | TRBJ2-5 | 15 | . | TRBV2
TGTGCCAGCAGCGTAGATCGGGGGAACACCATATATTTT | CASSVDRGNTIYF | . | TRBJ1-3 | 13 | . | TRBV9
TGTGCCAGCTCACCGGGTCTTAACTATGGCTACACCTTC | CASSPGLNYGYTF | . | TRBJ1-2 | 13 | . | TRBV18
TGTGCCAGTAGGCTGGGGGTCAACTCTGGAAACACCATATATTTT | CASRLGVNSGNTIYF | . | TRBJ1-3 | 15 | . | TRBV19
TGTGCCAGCAGTTCGACAGGGGGTGAGACAGATACGCAGTATTTT | CASSSTGGETDTQYF | . | TRBJ2-3 | 15 | TRBD1 | TRBV2
TGCGCCAGCAGACCGTTCGGGGGGAACACTGAAGCTTTCTTT | CASRPFGGNTEAFF | . | TRBJ1-1 | 14 | . | TRBV5-1
TGTGCCAGCAGCTTATTCAGTTCTGGGGCCAACGTCCTGACTTTC | CASSLFSSGANVLTF | . | TRBJ2-6 | 15 | . | TRBV5-4
TGCAGCTCAGGGAACTATGGCTACACCTTC | CSSGNYGYTF | . | TRBJ1-2 | 10 | . | TRBV20-1
TGCAGCGTTGTTCGGGGGCGCACTGAAGCTTTCTTT | CSVVRGRTEAFF | few | TRBJ1-1 | 12 | . | TRBV29-1
TGTGCCAGCAGCTTATTACCAGGGAGCACAGATACGCAGTATTTT | CASSLLPGSTDTQYF | . | TRBJ2-3 | 15 | . | TRBV7-3
TGTGCCAGCTCACCGATGCGGACCGCGAACACCGGGGAGCTGTTTTTT | CASSPMRTANTGELFF | few | TRBJ2-2 | 16 | . | TRBV18
TGTGCCAGCAGCTTATCCCAAATTAGCGGGTCCTACGAGCAGTACTTC | CASSLSQISGSYEQYF | . | TRBJ2-7 | 16 | TRBD2 | TRBV7-3
TGCAGTGCTAGAGATGACACTGAAGCTTTCTTT | CSARDDTEAFF | . | TRBJ1-1 | 11 | . | TRBV20-1
TGTGCCAGCAGGGGGGCCAATGAGCAGTTCTTC | CASRGANEQFF | . | TRBJ2-1 | 11 | . | TRBV7-2
TGTGCCAGCCTTGTTGGAGGGGACACAGATACGCAGTATTTT | CASLVGGDTDTQYF | . | TRBJ2-3 | 14 | . | TRBV28